The subject of this entry is one TCR beta chain. The target antigen is unknown. Looked up from germline, CDR1 is SNHLY and CDR2 is FYNNEI. This CDR3 spans 14 amino acids. V lost 4 bases and J lost 8; bases outside the gene matches: 5. The data are from a study of shared clonotypes between healthy human individuals. Study-wide findings and caveats: Of the naive CD4 clonotypes, around 4.7% were shared across a few donors.

Every subset's genomic DNA went evenly onto several immunoSEQ plates. In replicate PCRs of sorted subsets, approximately 210 ng DNA, approximately 30,000 T cell genomes, was used. Profiling relied on immunoSEQ multiplex PCR, and the TCRdb table lists in-frame clones only, not all of them. This sample carries about 700,000 clones, around 72% of them seen once, and the ten largest clones take approximately 1.6%. Sequencing input: memory CD4+ T cells sorted from blood. Indicated subset: CD45RA-negative fraction. This sequence was found in a woman in her twenties or thirties in good health. V gene TRBV2 combines with J gene TRBJ1-4; 9 bases align to TRBD1. The CDR3 nucleotides are TGTGCCAGCAGTGTAGGGACAGGGAGCGAAAAACTGTTTTTT. It yields the protein CASSVGTGSEKLFF.